One sample yielded the 30 T cell receptor beta chains listed below, sequenced in a study of T cells in Graves' hyperthyroidism and ophthalmopathy. TCR beta CDR3 regions were amplified from RNA transcripts. The HTBI primer set drove a first-round RT-PCR of the TCR CDR3. Via MiXCR, TCRdb re-called the multiplex PCR reads, giving one row per CDR3 protein. The profile covers 300,000 to 450,000 distinct CDR3 sequences, with around a sixth appearing a single time and 28% taken by the ten largest. The material sequenced was blood. The receptors here all came from a woman between 18 and 29 years old with Graves' hyperthyroidism that later progressed to Graves' ophthalmopathy.

In its sample, this clonotype was seen many times. V is TRBV10-3 and J is TRBJ1-2; unclear D gene. The V gene lost 2 bases and the J gene lost 8 bases, with 12 bases spanning the gap. This CDR3 is built from 13 residues. Germline V gene lookup returns CDR1 ENHRY and CDR2 SYGVKD. As DNA, the CDR3 is TGTGCCATCAGTGAGAATCCCGGCTCCGGCTACACCTTC. It specifies CAISENPGSGYTF.

The chain uses TRBV6-1 and TRBJ1-2, with TRBD1 matching over 10 bases. The CDR3 is made up of 15 amino acids. J was trimmed by 7 bases and V by 5 bases; bases with no gene match: 10. The germline CDR1 and CDR2 sequences are MNHNS and SASEGT. The DNA of the CDR3 is TGTGCCAGCAGTTCGACAGGGGGCTTGGAACTTGGCTACACCTTC. It yields the protein CASSSTGGLELGYTF.

This clonotype has just a few counts. The chain employs TRBV5-8 and TRBJ1-5, with TRBD1 as a possible D gene (6 bases). Germline CDR1 SGHTS, CDR2 YDEGEE. Trimming shortened V by 6 bases and J by 7 bases, and 14 bases separated the two germline ends. The CDR3 covers 13 residues. In DNA form, the CDR3 reads TGTGCCAGCAAGTCAGGGGACGCGCAGCCCCAGCATTTT. Protein product: CASKSGDAQPQHF.

The V call is TRBV4-1, the J call TRBJ2-2; D gene uncertain. CDR1 is MGHRA and CDR2 is YSYEKL in the germline V gene. The CDR3 is 13 residues long. Deletions cut 0 bases from V and 5 bases from J, with 4 bases between. The CDR3 DNA follows: TGCGCCAGCAGCCAAGAGAGAACCGGGGAGCTGTTTTTT. Protein sequence: CASSQERTGELFF.

The table lists this clonotype with many counts. The chain links TRBV2 to TRBJ1-2; 7 bases fit TRBD1. The CDR3 totals 17 residues. With V trimmed by 0 bases and J by 3 bases, 10 bases remained unmatched. Germline CDR1 SNHLY, CDR2 FYNNEI. The CDR3: CASSEALWDGTDYGYTF. In DNA, the CDR3 is TGTGCCAGCAGTGAAGCGCTTTGGGACGGGACAGACTATGGCTACACCTTC. Full variable domain (outside the CDR3, taken from reference TRBV2 and TRBJ1-2): EPEVTQTPSHQVTQMGQEVILRCVPISNHLYFYWYRQILGQKVEFLVSFYNNEISEKSEIFDDQFSVERPDGSNFTLKIRSTKLEDSAMYFCASSEALWDGTDYGYTFGSGTRLTVV.

Points on this clonotype: This may arise from a read error, as a much more abundant clone is one base away. The chain joins TRBV4-2 to TRBJ1-1, with D uncertain. Trimming took 7 bases from V and 4 from J, leaving 22 bases between them. The germline V gene encodes CDR1 LGHNA and CDR2 YNFKEQ. The CDR3 totals 16 residues. Here the CDR3 reads CASTSGLANSVTEAFF. CDR3 nucleotides: TGTGCCAGCACTTCAGGTCTCGCGAACTCGGTCACTGAAGCTTTCTTT.

V gene TRBV19 combines with J gene TRBJ2-1, with D perhaps matching TRBD1 or TRBD2 (6 bases each). V was clipped by 4 bases and J by 4 bases, with 17 bases between them. The CDR3 covers 16 residues. In germline, CDR1 is LNHDA, CDR2 SQIVND (reference sequence). The DNA of the CDR3 is TGTGCCAGTAGTAGTAACAGGGAGGTTAGGTACAATGAGCAGTTCTTC. Protein sequence: CASSSNREVRYNEQFF.

This clonotype was counted many times. In DNA form, the CDR3 reads TGTGCCTGGAGTAGGGGCCTCGTGGGCCAAGAGACCCAGTACTTC. Its protein product is CAWSRGLVGQETQYF. The chain uses TRBV30 and TRBJ2-5; tentative D call: TRBD1 (5 bases). V gave up 2 bases and J gave up 1 base, with 14 bases separating them. This CDR3 region has 15 residues. Germline loops: CDR1 GTSNPN, CDR2 SVGIG (reference sequence).

This chain joins TRBV5-6 and TRBJ1-2; D gene unclear. Germline CDR1 reads SGHDT; CDR2 reads YYEEEE. The ends were cut back, 3 bases at V and 7 bases at J, with 19 bases in the middle. CDR3 size: 15 residues. CDR3 nucleotides: TGTGCCAGCAGCTCTAGGACGGAGCTCGGGTCTGGCTACACCTTC. Translating gives CASSSRTELGSGYTF.

The CDR3: CSARSPPGQETQYF. CDR3 DNA sequence: TGCAGTGCTAGATCTCCCCCGGGCCAAGAGACCCAGTACTTC. The genes are TRBV20-1 and TRBJ2-5; D call uncertain. CDR1 is DFQATT and CDR2 is SNEGSKA in the germline V gene (reference sequence). V was shortened by 2 bases and J by 1 base, with 11 bases between the two germline ends. The CDR3 consists of 14 residues.

The chain is built from TRBV27 and TRBJ2-5; 9 nucleotides line up with TRBD2. Germline CDR1 is MNHEY and CDR2 is SMNVEV (reference sequence). The CDR3 has 13 residues. Germline trimming cut 6 bases from V and 4 bases from J; bases unmatched to any gene: 3. The CDR3: CASRAGGGETQYF. The CDR3 DNA reads TGTGCCAGCAGAGCGGGAGGAGGAGAGACCCAGTACTTC.

This clonotype showed up many times. CDR3 nucleotides: TGCGCCAGCAGCTACGGGAGGAGCACAGATACGCAGTATTTT. It yields the protein CASSYGRSTDTQYF. This sequence joins TRBV5-1 and TRBJ2-3; 7 bases align to TRBD2. Germline V CDR1 and CDR2: SGHRS, YFSETQ. The CDR3 is 14 amino acids. The V gene end was trimmed by 3 bases and the J gene end by 0 bases; junction bases not matched to a gene: 1.

This clonotype was counted many times. This chain links TRBV5-4 with TRBJ2-5, with TRBD2 identical over 7 bases. There are 15 residues in the CDR3. Germline CDR1 reads SGHNT; CDR2 reads YYREEE (reference sequence). J gave up 1 base and V 0 bases, and 3 bases lay outside the gene matches. The CDR3 loop reads CASSLGGRGQETQYF. The CDR3 region has the DNA TGTGCCAGCAGCTTGGGAGGGAGGGGCCAAGAGACCCAGTACTTC.

The chain carries TRBV20-1 and TRBJ2-1; D unresolved. The CDR3 contains 13 residues. V dropped 0 bases and J dropped 3 bases, with 6 bases sitting between them. Germline loops: CDR1 DFQATT, CDR2 SNEGSKA (reference sequence). For the CDR3, the DNA is TGCAGTGCTAGAGAGGAACTCTACAATGAGCAGTTCTTC. Its protein is CSAREELYNEQFF.

The table lists this clonotype with many counts. J is TRBJ2-7 and V is TRBV24-1; 10 nucleotides line up with TRBD1. The junction had 4 bases not matched to a gene; V was cut back by 4 bases and J by 2 bases. Germline V gene lookup returns CDR1 KGHDR and CDR2 SFDVKD. The CDR3 is 15 amino acids. The CDR3 DNA is TGTGCCACCAGTGAGGGACAGGGGTGGACCTACGAGCAGTACTTC. It codes for CATSEGQGWTYEQYF.

In this sample, this clonotype turned up a few times. The chain joins TRBV2 to TRBJ1-1; 10 bases map to TRBD1. Losses at the gene ends were 7 bases for V and 1 base for J; bases not matched to a gene: 12. This CDR3 has 17 residues. Germline V gene sequence: CDR1 SNHLY, CDR2 FYNNEI. CDR3 amino acids: CASTTGTGVTRNTEAFF. CDR3 DNA: TGTGCCAGCACCACCGGGACAGGGGTAACACGGAACACTGAAGCTTTCTTT.

At least ten counts were recorded for this clonotype. The J gene is TRBJ2-1, the V gene TRBV29-1, with 10 positions matching TRBD2. CDR1 is SQVTM, CDR2 ANQGSEA, per germline. Trimming took 4 bases from V and 10 from J; bases not matched to a gene: 10. This CDR3 has 14 residues. CDR3 coding DNA: TGCAGCGTTGTTGGGCTAGCGGGAGTCAAGGAGCAGTTCTTC. Its protein is CSVVGLAGVKEQFF.

This clonotype has only a few counts. Relative to the germline gene, one junction end is altered; a read error may explain this. The rearrangement uses TRBV5-1 and TRBJ2-7; the D gene is possibly TRBD1 (5 bases). CDR3 size: 14 residues. Per germline, CDR1 SGHRS and CDR2 YFSETQ. The CDR3 nucleotides are TGCGCCAGCAGCTTGGTAAGGGGCTCCTGCGAGCAGTACTTC. As protein: CASSLVRGSCEQYF.

Ten or more counts support this clonotype. V and J are TRBV5-8 and TRBJ2-4; TRBD2 agrees at 16 bases. The CDR3 sequence is 18 residues long. Germline CDR1 reads SGHTS; CDR2 reads YDEGEE. With V trimmed by 4 bases and J by 0 bases, 4 bases remained unmatched. The CDR3 protein is CASSTGLAGGLAKNIQYF. In DNA, the CDR3 is TGTGCCAGCAGCACGGGACTAGCGGGAGGGCTAGCCAAAAACATTCAGTACTTC.

The rearrangement joins TRBV6-1 to TRBJ2-3; possibly TRBD2 for D (6 bases). Germline-derived CDR1 and CDR2 are MNHNS and SASEGT. The CDR3 runs 16 residues. Trimming shortened V by 1 base and J by 2 bases, and 13 bases separated the two germline ends. The CDR3 reads CASSEVRTTTTDTQYF. CDR3 in DNA: TGTGCCAGCAGTGAAGTAAGGACTACGACCACAGATACGCAGTATTTT.

A few counts support this clonotype. The gene calls are TRBV20-1 and TRBJ2-7; the D gene is possibly TRBD1 (7 bases). This CDR3 spans 12 amino acids. Germline V gene lookup returns CDR1 DFQATT and CDR2 SNEGSKA (reference sequence). V was shortened by 6 bases and J by 7 bases, with 16 bases between the two germline ends. CDR3 loop: CSARQGGPEQYF. Written as DNA, the CDR3 is TGCAGTGCAAGACAGGGAGGACCGGAGCAGTACTTC.

This clonotype was recorded many times. This sequence joins TRBV28 and TRBJ1-1; D is ambiguous. In germline, CDR1 is MDHEN, CDR2 SYDVKM. V shed 3 bases and J shed 4 bases, with 9 bases lying between them. The length of the CDR3 is 13 residues. In DNA form, the CDR3 reads TGTGCCAGCAGTTTTAAGGGATCCACTGAAGCTTTCTTT. As protein: CASSFKGSTEAFF.

This clonotype was detected only a few times. The genes are TRBV20-1 and TRBJ2-1; D remains ambiguous. The V end lost 3 bases, the J end lost 5 bases, and 14 bases lay between the germline ends. The CDR3 totals 14 residues. Per germline, CDR1 DFQATT and CDR2 SNEGSKA (reference sequence). CDR3 in amino acids: CSASVLTMNNEQFF. The CDR3 DNA reads TGCAGTGCTAGTGTCCTAACGATGAACAATGAGCAGTTCTTC.

The chain carries TRBV7-2 and TRBJ2-1, with 8 bases fitting TRBD1. The CDR3 loop spans 16 amino acids. Germline CDR1 is SGHTA and CDR2 is FQGNSA. The J segment lost 7 bases and the V segment lost 3 bases, leaving 11 bases of the junction unmatched. This chain's CDR3 is CASSLSGTGLGNEQFF. Written as DNA, the CDR3 is TGTGCCAGCAGCTTGTCCGGGACAGGCTTGGGGAATGAGCAGTTCTTC. The whole variable domain, filled in from reference TRBV7-2 and TRBJ2-1, reads GAGVSQSPSNKVTEKGKDVELRCDPISGHTALYWYRQSLGQGLEFLIYFQGNSAPDKSGLPSDRFSAERTGGSVSTLTIQRTQQEDSAVYLCASSLSGTGLGNEQFFGPGTRLTVL.

This clonotype has just a few counts. This chain connects TRBV7-2 to TRBJ2-5; possibly TRBD1 for D (5 bases). Germline loops: CDR1 SGHTA, CDR2 FQGNSA. The CDR3 sequence is 14 residues long. Trimming left V 2 bases short and J 4 bases short, with 11 bases between. CDR3 DNA: TGTGCCAGCAGCTTACAGGGCTTCGGAGAGACCCAGTACTTC. Its translation: CASSLQGFGETQYF.

This clonotype occurred many times. V usage is TRBV18 and J usage is TRBJ1-1, with no clear D. The CDR3 has 16 amino acids. Germline lookup yields CDR1 KGHSH and CDR2 LQKENI. Trimming removed 0 bases from V and 1 base from J, with 12 bases in between. The CDR3 sequence: CASSPPTDKQNTEAFF. Written as DNA, the CDR3 is TGTGCCAGCTCACCACCCACAGACAAACAGAACACTGAAGCTTTCTTT.

This clonotype was observed a few times. The chain is built from TRBV20-1 and TRBJ2-7; 8 bases align to TRBD1. This CDR3 has 13 residues. Germline-derived CDR1 and CDR2 are DFQATT and SNEGSKA (reference sequence). V lost 6 bases and J lost 7; bases outside the gene matches: 11. The CDR3 loop is CSARTGSRLEQYF. In DNA, the CDR3 is TGCAGTGCCAGGACAGGGAGCCGACTGGAGCAGTACTTC.

Remarks on this clonotype: A much larger clone lies one base from this, so it may be a read error. The chain is built from TRBV6-1 and TRBJ2-2; possibly TRBD2 for D (6 bases). CDR1 is MNHNS and CDR2 is SASEGT in the germline V gene. The germline V and J ends were trimmed by 7 bases and 4 bases, with 13 bases remaining between them. CDR3 length equals 14 residues. The CDR3 sequence is CASTIAASTGELFF. CDR3 coding DNA: TGTGCCAGCACCATAGCGGCGAGCACCGGGGAGCTGTTTTTT.

This chain joins TRBV7-2 and TRBJ1-2, with 12 bases matching TRBD1. J gave up 5 bases and V 5 bases, and 6 bases lay outside the gene matches. The CDR3 is 15 amino acids. CDR1 is SGHTA and CDR2 is FQGNSA in the germline V gene. The CDR3 reads CASSTRGQGAYGYTF. CDR3 nucleotides: TGTGCCAGCAGCACCCGGGGACAGGGGGCTTATGGCTACACCTTC.

The V gene is TRBV6-1, the J gene TRBJ2-7, with a possible D match to TRBD1 (5 bases). Germline V gives CDR1 MNHNS, CDR2 SASEGT. CDR3 length: 17 residues. V gave up 5 bases and J gave up 1 base, with 21 bases separating them. CDR3 sequence: CASSFDPGSKTSYEQYF. The CDR3 nucleotides read TGTGCCAGCAGTTTCGACCCAGGGTCGAAAACTTCCTACGAGCAGTACTTC.